Below are 4 T cell receptor beta chains sequenced from a single sample in a study of OX40 agonist ivuxolimab in advanced cancers. Using immunoSEQ multiplex PCR, the repertoire was profiled, and TCRdb retains in-frame clones only, with some absent. The sample holds some 67,000 clones, approximately 91% seen once. The sequenced sample was CD4+ or CD8+ T cells sorted from blood, obtained in a trial of the OX40 agonist ivuxolimab. Receptors were obtained from an adult with an advanced solid tumor such as melanoma, head and neck, liver or kidney cancer.

V is TRBV10-3 and J is TRBJ1-3; D unclear. This CDR3 is 17 amino acids long. CDR1 ENHRY and CDR2 SYGVKD come from the germline V gene. Trimming removed 4 bases at V and 0 bases at J, with 16 bases between. The CDR3 here is CAISVGQQGLSGNTIYF. For the CDR3, the DNA is TGTGCCATCAGTGTTGGCCAACAAGGCCTCTCTGGAAACACCATATATTTT.

The chain is built from TRBV11-3 and TRBJ2-7, with D tentatively TRBD2 (6 bases). Germline V gene data show CDR1 as SGHNT and CDR2 as YENEEA. V was pared by 5 bases and J by 2 bases, with 7 bases between. This CDR3 has 12 amino acids. CDR3 bases: TGTGCCAGCAGCGTAGCGGCCTACGAGCAGTACTTC. Translating it yields CASSVAAYEQYF. Filled out from reference TRBV11-3 and TRBJ2-7, the complete variable domain reads EAGVVQSPRYKIIEKKQPVAFWCNPISGHNTLYWYLQNLGQGPELLIRYENEEAVDDSQLPKDRFSAERLKGVDSTLKIQPAELGDSAVYLCASSVAAYEQYFGPGTRLTVT.

J is TRBJ2-7 and V is TRBV6-1; D tentatively fits TRBD1 or TRBD2 (8 bases each). The CDR3 is made up of 14 amino acids. Germline V gene lookup returns CDR1 MNHNS and CDR2 SASEGT. Trimming stripped 6 bases from V and 3 bases from J, with 15 bases between. In DNA form, the CDR3 reads TGTGCCAGCAGCCCGGGAGGGACAGGCTACGAGCAGTACTTC. Amino acid sequence: CASSPGGTGYEQYF.

The CDR3 region has the DNA TGTGCCAGCAGTTACTTGAAGCTAACTGAAGCTTTCTTT. It encodes CASSYLKLTEAFF. This chain connects TRBV6-6 to TRBJ1-1; D is unclear. V dropped 1 base and J dropped 5 bases, with 8 bases sitting between them. Per germline, CDR1 MNHNY and CDR2 SVGAGI (reference sequence). This CDR3 is built from 13 residues.